This record covers a single TCR beta chain. This record comes from a study of blood T cell repertoires in COVID-19. For the study at large: The analysed material was cDNA or gDNA that came from T cells, B-cell-depleted T cells, or PBMCs.

Assay: immunoSEQ multiplex PCR; the TCRdb copy retains only in-frame clones and omits some. Altogether about 150,000 clones are present, more than 60% being singletons, with the ten largest covering approximately 15%. The CDR3 extends over 13 amino acids. Trimming stripped 1 base from V and 2 bases from J, with 4 bases between. CDR1 and CDR2 (germline): SGHVS, FQNEAQ. V usage is TRBV7-8 and J usage is TRBJ2-3; D ambiguous. This TCR derives from a man aged 50-60 years with acute or convalescent COVID-19. Sequenced input: peripheral blood. The DNA of the CDR3 is TGTGCCAGCAGCTTAGTCTTCACAGATACGCAGTATTTT. This gives the protein CASSLVFTDTQYF.